The rows below give T cell receptor beta chains drawn from one sample of a study of blood T cells in healthy people across ages. TCRdb fed the 5' RACE reads into MiXCR, producing one record per CDR3 protein. The table lists 650,000 to 950,000 distinct CDR3 sequences, about 42% of them singletons. The specimen was blood. The receptors shown here come from a man aged 55 to 70 in good health. Both conserved end residues are part of each CDR3. The D gene is left open where the match is weak. The size entry is marked missing in some rows and otherwise reads once, few, many or a size class.

>TRBJ1-2|many|NA|TRBV5-5|14
TGTGCCAGCAGCTCGGGGATAGGGGTTTATGGCTACACCTTC
CASSSGIGVYGYTF
>TRBJ1-5|NA|NA|TRBV5-6|15
TGTGCCAGCAGCGGGCGGGGTACAAGTAGTCAGCCCCAGCATTTT
CASSGRGTSSQPQHF
>TRBJ1-1|NA|NA|TRBV29-1|13
TGCAGCGTTGAGACAGGTGGGTTCGCTGAAGCTTTCTTT
CSVETGGFAEAFF
>TRBJ2-3|NA|TRBD2|TRBV20-1|18
TGCAGTGCTAGGGGTGGACTAGCGAGCCCAACTAGCACAGATACGCAGTATTTT
CSARGGLASPTSTDTQYF
>TRBJ2-5|NA|TRBD2|TRBV27|20
TGTGCCAGCAGTCCCTCCCCACTAGCGGGGGGCCCTTGGTACCAAGAGACCCAGTACTTC
CASSPSPLAGGPWYQETQYF
>TRBJ2-4|few|TRBD2|TRBV12-3/TRBV12-4|13
TGTGCCAGCAGGAGGACTAGCGGGGGTTCCCAGTACTTC
CASRRTSGGSQYF
>TRBJ1-2|NA|NA|TRBV7-2|15
TGTGCCAGCAGCTTAGTTCGGAAGGAATACTATGGCTACACCTTC
CASSLVRKEYYGYTF
>TRBJ2-7|many|TRBD2|TRBV5-1|11
TGCGCCAGCAGCGGGACTAACGAGCAGTACTTC
CASSGTNEQYF
>TRBJ1-2|few|NA|TRBV29-1|12
TGCAGCGTTGTATGGGGGCTAGGTGGCTACACCTTC
CSVVWGLGGYTF
>TRBJ1-5|NA|NA|TRBV6-1|16
TGTGCCAGCAGGCCTACAGGGACGATAGAGTATCAGCCCCAGCATTTT
CASRPTGTIEYQPQHF
>TRBJ2-1|NA|TRBD2|TRBV20-1|14
TGCAGTGCTAGAGTGGCTAGCGGTTACAATGAGCAGTTCTTC
CSARVASGYNEQFF
>TRBJ2-1|NA|NA|TRBV12-3/TRBV12-4|11
TGTGCCAGCAGCCACGGACTTGAGCAGTTCTTC
CASSHGLEQFF
>TRBJ1-1|few|NA|TRBV29-1|11
TGCAGCGGCCGTTTGGGGGCTGAAGCTTTCTTT
CSGRLGAEAFF
>TRBJ1-6|few|NA|TRBV6-5|12
TGTGCCACCCGAGAAAGTAATTCACCCCTCCACTTT
CATRESNSPLHF
>TRBJ2-7|NA|TRBD1|TRBV5-1|15
TGCGCCAGCAGCTGGGCCGGGACAGGGTACGGCGAGCAGTACTTC
CASSWAGTGYGEQYF
>TRBJ1-6|NA|TRBD1|TRBV5-1|15
TGCGCCAGCAGCTTCGGGGACAGGGTTAATTCACCCCTCCACTTT
CASSFGDRVNSPLHF
>TRBJ2-7|few|NA|TRBV11-3|15
TGTGCCAGCAGCCCCCGAGGGACGCCAGCCTACGAGCAGTACTTC
CASSPRGTPAYEQYF
>TRBJ1-6|NA|NA|TRBV5-1|19
TGCGCCAGCAGCTTTGGGTTTGGGAGCACGGACCCGAAAATGGCACCCCTCCACTTT
CASSFGFGSTDPKMAPLHF
>TRBJ2-1|NA|TRBD2|TRBV12-3/TRBV12-4|13
TGTGCCAGCAGGAGTAGCGGGGTCAATGAGCAGTTCTTC
CASRSSGVNEQFF
>TRBJ2-2|NA|NA|TRBV15|14
TGTGCCACAGGGACGGATGAGAACACCGGGGAGCTGTTTTTT
CATGTDENTGELFF
>TRBJ2-1|NA|NA|TRBV7-2|15
TGTGCCAGCAGCTTAGGGGGTCCCCTGGAGAATGAGCAGTTCTTC
CASSLGGPLENEQFF
>TRBJ2-3|few|NA|TRBV30|15
TGTGCCTGGAGTCTCGAATGGGCCCACACAGATACGCAGTATTTT
CAWSLEWAHTDTQYF
>TRBJ2-1|few|NA|TRBV7-9|15
TGTGCCAGCAGCTTAGGAGATACCACCTACAATGAGCAGTTCTTC
CASSLGDTTYNEQFF
>TRBJ1-2|many|NA|TRBV12-3/TRBV12-4|15
TGTGCCAGCAGCCCAGCTGGCCGGGAGAGTTATGGCTACACCTTC
CASSPAGRESYGYTF
>TRBJ2-3|NA|NA|TRBV7-2|16
TGTGCCAGCAGCTTAAGGCCGTTCGGGACCACAGATACGCAGTATTTT
CASSLRPFGTTDTQYF
>TRBJ1-6|NA|NA|TRBV6-6|17
TGTGCCAGCACCCTTGCAATGAGTGAGTTGGGGAATTCACCCCTCCACTTT
CASTLAMSELGNSPLHF